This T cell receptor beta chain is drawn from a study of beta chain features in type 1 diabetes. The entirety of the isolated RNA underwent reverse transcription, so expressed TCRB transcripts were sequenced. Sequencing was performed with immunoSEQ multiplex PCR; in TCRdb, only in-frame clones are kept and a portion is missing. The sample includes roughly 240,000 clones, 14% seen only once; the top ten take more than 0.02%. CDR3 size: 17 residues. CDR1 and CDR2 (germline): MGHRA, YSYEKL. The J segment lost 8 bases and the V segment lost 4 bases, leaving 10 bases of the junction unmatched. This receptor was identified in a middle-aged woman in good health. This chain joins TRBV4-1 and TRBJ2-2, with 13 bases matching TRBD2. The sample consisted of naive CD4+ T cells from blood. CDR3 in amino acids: CASSPLTSGGVKGELFF. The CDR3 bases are TGCGCCAGCAGCCCCCTTACTAGCGGGGGGGTAAAAGGGGAGCTGTTTTTT.